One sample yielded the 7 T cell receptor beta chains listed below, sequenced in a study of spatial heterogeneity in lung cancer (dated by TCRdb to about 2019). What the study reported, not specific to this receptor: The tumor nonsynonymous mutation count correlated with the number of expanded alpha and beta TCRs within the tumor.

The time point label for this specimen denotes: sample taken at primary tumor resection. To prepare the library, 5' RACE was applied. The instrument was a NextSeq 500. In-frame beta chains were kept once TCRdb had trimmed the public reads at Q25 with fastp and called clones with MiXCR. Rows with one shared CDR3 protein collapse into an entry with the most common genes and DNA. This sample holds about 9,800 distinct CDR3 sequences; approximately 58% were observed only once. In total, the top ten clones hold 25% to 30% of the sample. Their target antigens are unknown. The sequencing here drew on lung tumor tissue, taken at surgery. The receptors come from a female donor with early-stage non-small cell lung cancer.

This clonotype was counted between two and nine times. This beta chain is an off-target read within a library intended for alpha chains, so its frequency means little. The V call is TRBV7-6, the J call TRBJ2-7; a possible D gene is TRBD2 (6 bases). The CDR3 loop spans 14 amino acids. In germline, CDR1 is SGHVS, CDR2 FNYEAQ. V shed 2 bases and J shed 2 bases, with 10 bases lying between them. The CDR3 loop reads CASSLLGRTYEQYF. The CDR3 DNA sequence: TGTGCCAGCAGCTTACTCGGGAGAACCTACGAGCAGTACTTC.

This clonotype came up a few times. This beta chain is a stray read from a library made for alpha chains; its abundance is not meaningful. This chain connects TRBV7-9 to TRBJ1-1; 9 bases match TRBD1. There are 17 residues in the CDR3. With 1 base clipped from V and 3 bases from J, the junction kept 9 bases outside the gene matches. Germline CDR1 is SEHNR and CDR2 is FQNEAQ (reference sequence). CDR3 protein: CASSLVTGGTRDTEAFF. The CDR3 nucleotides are TGTGCCAGCAGCTTAGTGACAGGGGGTACGAGGGACACTGAAGCTTTCTTT. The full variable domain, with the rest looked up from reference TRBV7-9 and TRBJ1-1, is DTGVSQNPRHKITKRGQNVTFRCDPISEHNRLYWYRQTLGQGPEFLTYFQNEAQLEKSRLLSDRFSAERPKGSFSTLEIQRTEQGDSAMYLCASSLVTGGTRDTEAFFGQGTRLTVV.

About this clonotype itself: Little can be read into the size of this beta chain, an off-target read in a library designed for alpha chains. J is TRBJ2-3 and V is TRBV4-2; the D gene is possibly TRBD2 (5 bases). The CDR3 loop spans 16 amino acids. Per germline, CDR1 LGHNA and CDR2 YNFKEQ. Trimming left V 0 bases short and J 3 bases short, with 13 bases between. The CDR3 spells CASSQDLTSGTDTQYF. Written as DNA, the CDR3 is TGTGCCAGCAGCCAAGATTTAACTAGTGGTACAGATACGCAGTATTTT.

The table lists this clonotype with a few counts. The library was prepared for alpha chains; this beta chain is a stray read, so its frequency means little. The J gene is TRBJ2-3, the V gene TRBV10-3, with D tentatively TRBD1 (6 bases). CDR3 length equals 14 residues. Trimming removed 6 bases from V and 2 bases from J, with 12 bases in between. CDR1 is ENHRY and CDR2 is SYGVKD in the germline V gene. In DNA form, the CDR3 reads TGTGCCATCAGCGCAGGGGATTTCACAGATACGCAGTATTTT. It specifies CAISAGDFTDTQYF.

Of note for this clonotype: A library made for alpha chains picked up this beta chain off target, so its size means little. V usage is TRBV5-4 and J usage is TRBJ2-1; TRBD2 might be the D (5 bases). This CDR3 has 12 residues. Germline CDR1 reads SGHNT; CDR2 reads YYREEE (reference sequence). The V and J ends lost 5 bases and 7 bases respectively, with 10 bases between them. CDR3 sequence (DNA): TGTGCCAGCAGTCTGTGGAGGAATGAGCAGTTCTTC. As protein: CASSLWRNEQFF.

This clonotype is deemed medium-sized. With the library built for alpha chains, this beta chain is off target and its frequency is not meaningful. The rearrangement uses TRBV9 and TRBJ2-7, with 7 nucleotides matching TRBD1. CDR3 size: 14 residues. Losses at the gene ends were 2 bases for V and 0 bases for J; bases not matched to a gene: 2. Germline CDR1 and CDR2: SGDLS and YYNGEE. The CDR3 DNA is TGTGCCAGCAGCGTCCGGGACAGCTCCTACGAGCAGTACTTC. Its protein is CASSVRDSSYEQYF.

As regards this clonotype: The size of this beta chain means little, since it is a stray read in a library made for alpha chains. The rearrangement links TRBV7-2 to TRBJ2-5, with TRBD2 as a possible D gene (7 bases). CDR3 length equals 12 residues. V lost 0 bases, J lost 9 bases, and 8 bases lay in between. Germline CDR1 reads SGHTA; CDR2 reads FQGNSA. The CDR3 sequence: CASSLAGGPQYF. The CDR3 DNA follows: TGTGCCAGCAGCTTAGCGGGGGGGCCCCAGTACTTC.